This T cell receptor beta chain was retrieved from a study of regulatory T cells in long-lasting Graves disease. The sample's time point: newly diagnosed GD, antithyroid drugs for less than 3 months. Generation of the TCR library employed RNA extracted from PBMCs. This clonotype has ten or more counts. TCR beta libraries were built with iRepertoire HTBI primers and Arm-PCR of CDR3 regions. MiXCR, run by TCRdb on the multiplex PCR reads, gives a single entry per CDR3 protein. Of about 240,000 distinct CDR3 sequences in the sample, 20% to 25% were seen once. The CDR3 runs 12 residues. V shed 4 bases and J shed 3 bases, with 8 bases lying between them. From germline, CDR1 is SGHRS and CDR2 YFSETQ.

The chain has TRBV5-1 and TRBJ2-7; D perhaps matches TRBD1 (5 bases). The material sequenced was peripheral blood mononuclear cells (PBMCs), taken at new diagnosis, from a patient treated with antithyroid drugs. The sequence came from a female donor with Graves disease. DNA for the CDR3: TGCGCCAGCAGCCAGGGAAGCTACGAGCAGTACTTC. This encodes CASSQGSYEQYF.